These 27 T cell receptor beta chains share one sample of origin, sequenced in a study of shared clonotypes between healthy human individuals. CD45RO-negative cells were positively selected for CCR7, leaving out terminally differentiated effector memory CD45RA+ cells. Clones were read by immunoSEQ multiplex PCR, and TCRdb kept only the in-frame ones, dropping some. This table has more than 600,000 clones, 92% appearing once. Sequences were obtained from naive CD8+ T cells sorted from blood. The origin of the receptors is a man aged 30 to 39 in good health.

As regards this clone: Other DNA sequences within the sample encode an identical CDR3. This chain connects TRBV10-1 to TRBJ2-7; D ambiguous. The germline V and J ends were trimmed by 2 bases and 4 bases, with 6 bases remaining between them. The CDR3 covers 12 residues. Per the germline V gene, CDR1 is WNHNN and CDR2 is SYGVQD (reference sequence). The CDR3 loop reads CASSETGYEQYF. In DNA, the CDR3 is TGCGCCAGCAGTGAGACGGGTTACGAGCAGTACTTC.

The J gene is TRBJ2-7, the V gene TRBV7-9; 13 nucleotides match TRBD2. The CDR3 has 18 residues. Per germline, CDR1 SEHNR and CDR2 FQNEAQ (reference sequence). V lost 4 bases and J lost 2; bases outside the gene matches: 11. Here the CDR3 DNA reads TGTGCCAGCAGCTCGGGACTAGCGGGGACGCGGCTGACCTACGAGCAGTACTTC. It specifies CASSSGLAGTRLTYEQYF.

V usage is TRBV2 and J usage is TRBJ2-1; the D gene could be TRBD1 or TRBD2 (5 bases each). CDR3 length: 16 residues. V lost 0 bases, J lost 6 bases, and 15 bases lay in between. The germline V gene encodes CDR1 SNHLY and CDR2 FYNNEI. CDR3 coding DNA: TGTGCCAGCAGTGAAGCAAACCGGGACCGCCGCAATGAGCAGTTCTTC. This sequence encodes CASSEANRDRRNEQFF. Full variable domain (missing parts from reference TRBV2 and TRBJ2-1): EPEVTQTPSHQVTQMGQEVILRCVPISNHLYFYWYRQILGQKVEFLVSFYNNEISEKSEIFDDQFSVERPDGSNFTLKIRSTKLEDSAMYFCASSEANRDRRNEQFFGPGTRLTVL.

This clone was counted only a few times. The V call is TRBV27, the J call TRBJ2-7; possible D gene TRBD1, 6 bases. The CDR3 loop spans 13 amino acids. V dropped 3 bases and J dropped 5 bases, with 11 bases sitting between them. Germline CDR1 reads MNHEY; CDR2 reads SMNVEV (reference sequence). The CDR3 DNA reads TGTGCCAGCAGTTTGGGGGCTGGGCACGAGCAGTACTTC. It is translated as CASSLGAGHEQYF.

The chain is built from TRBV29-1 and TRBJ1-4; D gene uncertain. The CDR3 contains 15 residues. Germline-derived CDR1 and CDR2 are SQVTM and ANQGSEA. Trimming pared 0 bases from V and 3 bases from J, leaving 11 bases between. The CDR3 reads CSVEEGWGANEKLFF. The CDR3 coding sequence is TGCAGCGTTGAAGAGGGATGGGGAGCTAATGAAAAACTGTTTTTT.

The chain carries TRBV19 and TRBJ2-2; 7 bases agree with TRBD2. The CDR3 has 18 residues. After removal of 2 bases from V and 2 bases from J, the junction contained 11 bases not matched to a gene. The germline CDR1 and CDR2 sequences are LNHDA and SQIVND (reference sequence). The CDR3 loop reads CASSIRGPGRGNTGELFF. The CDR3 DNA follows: TGTGCCAGTAGTATACGGGGACCAGGGAGGGGTAACACCGGGGAGCTGTTTTTT.

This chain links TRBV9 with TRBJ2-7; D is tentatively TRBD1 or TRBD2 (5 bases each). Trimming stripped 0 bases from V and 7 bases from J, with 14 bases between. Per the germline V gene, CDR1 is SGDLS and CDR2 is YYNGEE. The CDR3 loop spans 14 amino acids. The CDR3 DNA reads TGTGCCAGCAGCGTAGTGTCCGGGGCTGGGGAGCAGTACTTC. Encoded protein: CASSVVSGAGEQYF.

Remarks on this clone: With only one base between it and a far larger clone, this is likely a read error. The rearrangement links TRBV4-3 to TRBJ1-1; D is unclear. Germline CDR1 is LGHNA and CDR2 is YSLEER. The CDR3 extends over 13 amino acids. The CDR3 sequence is CASSPQRNIEAFF. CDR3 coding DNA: TGCGCCAGCAGCCCTCAGCGTAACATTGAAGCTTTCTTT.

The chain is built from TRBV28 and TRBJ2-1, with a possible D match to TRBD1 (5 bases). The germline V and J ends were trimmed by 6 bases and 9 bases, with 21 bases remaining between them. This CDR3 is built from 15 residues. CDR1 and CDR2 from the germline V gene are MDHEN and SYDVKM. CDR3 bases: TGTGCCAGCAGCCCTTGGCAGCAAAGAAGGGGTGAGCAGTTCTTC. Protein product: CASSPWQQRRGEQFF.

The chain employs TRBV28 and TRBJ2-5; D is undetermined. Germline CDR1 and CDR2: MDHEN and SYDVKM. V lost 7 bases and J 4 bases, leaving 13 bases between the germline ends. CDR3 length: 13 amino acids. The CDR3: CASTARVGETQYF. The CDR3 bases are TGTGCCAGCACCGCTCGCGTTGGAGAGACCCAGTACTTC.

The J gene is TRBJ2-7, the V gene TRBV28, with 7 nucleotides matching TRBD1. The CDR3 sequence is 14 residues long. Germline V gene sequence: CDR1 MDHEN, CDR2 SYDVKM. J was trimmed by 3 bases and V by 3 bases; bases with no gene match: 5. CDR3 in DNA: TGTGCCAGCAGTTTTCAGACAGGGAACTACGAGCAGTACTTC. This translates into CASSFQTGNYEQYF.

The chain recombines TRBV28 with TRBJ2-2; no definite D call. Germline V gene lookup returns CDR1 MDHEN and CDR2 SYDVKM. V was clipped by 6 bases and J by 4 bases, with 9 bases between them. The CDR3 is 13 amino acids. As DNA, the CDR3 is TGTGCCAGCAGCGAGTACATCACCGGGGAGCTGTTTTTT. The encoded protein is CASSEYITGELFF. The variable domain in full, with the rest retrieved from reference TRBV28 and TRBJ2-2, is DVKVTQSSRYLVKRTGEKVFLECVQDMDHENMFWYRQDPGLGLRLIYFSYDVKMKEKGDIPEGYSVSREKKERFSLILESASTNQTSMYLCASSEYITGELFFGEGSRLTVL.

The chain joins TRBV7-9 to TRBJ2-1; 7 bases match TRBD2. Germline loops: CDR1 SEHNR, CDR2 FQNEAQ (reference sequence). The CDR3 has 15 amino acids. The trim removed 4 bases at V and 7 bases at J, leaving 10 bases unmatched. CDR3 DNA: TGTGCCAGCAGCTCCGGTGGGCGGGAGTCGAATGAGCAGTTCTTC. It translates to CASSSGGRESNEQFF.

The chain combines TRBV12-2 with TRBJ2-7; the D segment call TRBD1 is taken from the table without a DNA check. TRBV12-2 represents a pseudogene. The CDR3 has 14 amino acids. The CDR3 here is CASRLAYSVYEQYF. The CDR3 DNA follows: TGTGCAAGTCGCTTAGCGTACAGTGTCTACGAGCAGTACTTC.

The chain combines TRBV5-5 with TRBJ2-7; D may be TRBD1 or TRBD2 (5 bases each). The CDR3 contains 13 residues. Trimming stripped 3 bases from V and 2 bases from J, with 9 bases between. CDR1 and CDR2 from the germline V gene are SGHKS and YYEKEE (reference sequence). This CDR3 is CASSWDGPYEQYF. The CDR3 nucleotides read TGTGCCAGCAGCTGGGACGGTCCCTACGAGCAGTACTTC.

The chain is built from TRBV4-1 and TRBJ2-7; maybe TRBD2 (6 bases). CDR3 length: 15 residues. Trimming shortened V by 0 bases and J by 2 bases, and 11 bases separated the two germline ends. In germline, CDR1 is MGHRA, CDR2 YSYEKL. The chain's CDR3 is CASSQEGGTAYEQYF. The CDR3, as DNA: TGCGCCAGCAGCCAAGAGGGAGGAACTGCCTACGAGCAGTACTTC.

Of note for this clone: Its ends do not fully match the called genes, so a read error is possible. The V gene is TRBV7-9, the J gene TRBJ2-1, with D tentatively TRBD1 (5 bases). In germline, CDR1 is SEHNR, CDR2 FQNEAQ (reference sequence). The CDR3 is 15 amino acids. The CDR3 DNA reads TGTGCCAGCAGTTTAGACAGTCCCCAGGTCAATGAGCAGTTCTTC. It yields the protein CASSLDSPQVNEQFF.

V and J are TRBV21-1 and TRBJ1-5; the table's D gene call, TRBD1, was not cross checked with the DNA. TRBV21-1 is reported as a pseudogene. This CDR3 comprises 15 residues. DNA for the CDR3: TGTGCCAGCAGCAAAATCTCTTTAGGGGCGAGGCCCCAGCATTTT. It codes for CASSKISLGARPQHF.

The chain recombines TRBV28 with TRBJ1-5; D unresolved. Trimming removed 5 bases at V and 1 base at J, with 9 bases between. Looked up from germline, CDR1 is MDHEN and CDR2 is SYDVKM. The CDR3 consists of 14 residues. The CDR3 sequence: CASSLMYSNQPQHF. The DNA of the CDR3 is TGTGCCAGCAGTCTGATGTACAGCAATCAGCCCCAGCATTTT.

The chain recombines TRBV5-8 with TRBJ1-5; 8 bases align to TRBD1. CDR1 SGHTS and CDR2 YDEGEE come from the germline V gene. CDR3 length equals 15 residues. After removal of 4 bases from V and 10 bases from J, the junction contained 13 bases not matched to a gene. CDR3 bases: TGTGCCAGCAGCCCCCGGACAGGGAACGTCAGCCCCCAGCATTTT. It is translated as CASSPRTGNVSPQHF.

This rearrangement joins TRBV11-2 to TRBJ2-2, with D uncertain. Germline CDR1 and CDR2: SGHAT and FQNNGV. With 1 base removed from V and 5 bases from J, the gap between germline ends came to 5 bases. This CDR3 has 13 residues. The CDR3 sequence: CASSLARTGELFF. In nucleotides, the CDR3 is TGTGCCAGCAGCTTAGCGAGGACCGGGGAGCTGTTTTTT.

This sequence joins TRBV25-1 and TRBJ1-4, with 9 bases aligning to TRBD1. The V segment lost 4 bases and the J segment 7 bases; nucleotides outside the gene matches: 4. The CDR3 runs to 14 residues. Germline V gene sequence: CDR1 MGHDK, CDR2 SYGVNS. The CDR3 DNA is TGTGCCAGCAGTGCGAGGACAGGGGTTGAAAAACTGTTTTTT. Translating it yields CASSARTGVEKLFF.

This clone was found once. This CDR3 is CASKKGIVLAKNIQYF. The CDR3 DNA reads as TGTGCCAGCAAAAAGGGAATTGTGCTAGCCAAAAACATTCAGTACTTC. This chain links TRBV28 with TRBJ2-4; D is unclear. Trimming left V 7 bases short and J 0 bases short, with 16 bases between. Germline V gives CDR1 MDHEN, CDR2 SYDVKM. CDR3 length: 16 residues. The full variable domain, its missing parts supplied by reference TRBV28 and TRBJ2-4, is DVKVTQSSRYLVKRTGEKVFLECVQDMDHENMFWYRQDPGLGLRLIYFSYDVKMKEKGDIPEGYSVSREKKERFSLILESASTNQTSMYLCASKKGIVLAKNIQYFGAGTRLSVL.

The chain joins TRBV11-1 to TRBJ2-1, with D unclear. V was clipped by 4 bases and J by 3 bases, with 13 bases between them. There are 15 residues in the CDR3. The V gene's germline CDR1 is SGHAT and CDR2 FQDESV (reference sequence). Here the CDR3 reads CASSSLGRDYNEQFF. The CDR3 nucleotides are TGTGCCAGCAGCTCACTCGGTAGGGACTACAATGAGCAGTTCTTC.

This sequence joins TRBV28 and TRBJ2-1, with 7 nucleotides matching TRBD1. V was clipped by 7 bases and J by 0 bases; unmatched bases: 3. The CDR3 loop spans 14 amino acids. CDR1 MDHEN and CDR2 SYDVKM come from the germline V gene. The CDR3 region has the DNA TGTGCCAGCAAGGACAGGAGCTCCTACAATGAGCAGTTCTTC. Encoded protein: CASKDRSSYNEQFF.

In DNA, the CDR3 is TGTGCCAGCAGTTTTGGCCTAGGGTTTACGCAGTATTTT. Translation: CASSFGLGFTQYF. The chain uses TRBV14 and TRBJ2-3; unclear D gene. This CDR3 contains 13 residues. The V end was cut by 6 bases, the J end by 8 bases, with 15 bases between. Germline CDR1 and CDR2: SGHDN and FVKESK.

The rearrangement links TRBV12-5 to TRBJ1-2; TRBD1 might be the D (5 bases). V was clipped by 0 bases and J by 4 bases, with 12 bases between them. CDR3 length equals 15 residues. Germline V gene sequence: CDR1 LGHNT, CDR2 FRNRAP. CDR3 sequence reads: CASGLVAGGFYGYTF. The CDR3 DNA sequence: TGTGCTAGTGGTTTGGTCGCGGGGGGGTTCTATGGCTACACCTTC.